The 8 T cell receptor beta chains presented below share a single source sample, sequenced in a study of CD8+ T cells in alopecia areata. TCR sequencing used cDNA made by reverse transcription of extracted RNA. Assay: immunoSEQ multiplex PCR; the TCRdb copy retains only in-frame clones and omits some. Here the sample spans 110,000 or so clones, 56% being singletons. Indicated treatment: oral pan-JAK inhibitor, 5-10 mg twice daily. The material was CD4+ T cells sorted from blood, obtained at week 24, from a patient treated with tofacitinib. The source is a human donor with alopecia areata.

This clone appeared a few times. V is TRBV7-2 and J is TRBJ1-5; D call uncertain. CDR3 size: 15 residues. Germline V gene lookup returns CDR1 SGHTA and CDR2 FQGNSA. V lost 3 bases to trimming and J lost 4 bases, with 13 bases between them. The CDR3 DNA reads TGTGCCAGCAGCTTGGGTAAAGGGCTAAATCAGCCCCAGCATTTT. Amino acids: CASSLGKGLNQPQHF.

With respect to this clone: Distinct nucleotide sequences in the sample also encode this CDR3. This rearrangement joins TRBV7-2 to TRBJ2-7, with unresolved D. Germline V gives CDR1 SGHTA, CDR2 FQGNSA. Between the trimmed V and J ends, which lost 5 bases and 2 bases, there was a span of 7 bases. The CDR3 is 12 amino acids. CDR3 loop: CASSPNTYEQYF. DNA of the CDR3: TGTGCCAGCAGCCCAAATACCTACGAGCAGTACTTC.

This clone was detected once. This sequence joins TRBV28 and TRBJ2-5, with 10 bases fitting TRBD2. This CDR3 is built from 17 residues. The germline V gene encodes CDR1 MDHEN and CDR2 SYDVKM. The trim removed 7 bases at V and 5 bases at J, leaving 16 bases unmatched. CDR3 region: CASNTNRGLAAQETQYF. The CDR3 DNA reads TGTGCCAGCAATACTAACCGAGGACTAGCGGCCCAGGAGACCCAGTACTTC. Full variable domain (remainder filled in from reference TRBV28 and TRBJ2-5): DVKVTQSSRYLVKRTGEKVFLECVQDMDHENMFWYRQDPGLGLRLIYFSYDVKMKEKGDIPEGYSVSREKKERFSLILESASTNQTSMYLCASNTNRGLAAQETQYFGPGTRLLVL.

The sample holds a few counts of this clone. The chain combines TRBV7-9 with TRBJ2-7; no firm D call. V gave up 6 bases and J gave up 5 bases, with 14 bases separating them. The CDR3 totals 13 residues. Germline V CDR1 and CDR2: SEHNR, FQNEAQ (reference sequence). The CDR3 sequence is CASSPSLGNEQYF. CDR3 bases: TGTGCCAGCAGTCCGTCCTTGGGTAACGAGCAGTACTTC.

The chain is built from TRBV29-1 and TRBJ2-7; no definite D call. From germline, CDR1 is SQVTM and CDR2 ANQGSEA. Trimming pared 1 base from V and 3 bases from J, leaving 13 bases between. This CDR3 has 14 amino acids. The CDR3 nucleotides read TGCAGCGTTGAAGGGCGTGGGTATATCTACGAGCAGTACTTC. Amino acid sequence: CSVEGRGYIYEQYF.

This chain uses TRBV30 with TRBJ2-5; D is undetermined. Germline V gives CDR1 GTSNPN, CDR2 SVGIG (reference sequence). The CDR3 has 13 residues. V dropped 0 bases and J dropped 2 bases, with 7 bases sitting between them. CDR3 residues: CAWSVSQQETQYF. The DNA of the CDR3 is TGTGCCTGGAGTGTGAGTCAGCAAGAGACCCAGTACTTC.

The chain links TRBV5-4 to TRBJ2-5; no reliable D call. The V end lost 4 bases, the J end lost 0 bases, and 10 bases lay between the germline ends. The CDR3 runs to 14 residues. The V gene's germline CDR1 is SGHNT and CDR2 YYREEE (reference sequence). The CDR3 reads CASSTRKNQETQYF. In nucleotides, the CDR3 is TGTGCCAGCAGCACAAGAAAGAACCAAGAGACCCAGTACTTC. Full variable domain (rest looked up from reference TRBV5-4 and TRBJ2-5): ETGVTQSPTHLIKTRGQQVTLRCSSQSGHNTVSWYQQALGQGPQFIFQYYREEENGRGNFPPRFSGLQFPNYSSELNVNALELDDSALYLCASSTRKNQETQYFGPGTRLLVL.

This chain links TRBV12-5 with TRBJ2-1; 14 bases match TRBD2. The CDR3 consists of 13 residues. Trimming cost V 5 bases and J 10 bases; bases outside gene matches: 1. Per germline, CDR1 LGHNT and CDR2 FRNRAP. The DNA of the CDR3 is TGTGCTAGTGGTCGACTAGCGGGGGGGGAGCAGTTCTTC. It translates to CASGRLAGGEQFF.